A single sample is the source of the 28 T cell receptor beta chains below, sequenced in a study of T cell responses to AZD1222 COVID-19 vaccine. Assay: immunoSEQ multiplex PCR; the TCRdb copy retains only in-frame clones and omits some. The sample has approximately 68,000 clones; 80% to 90% are singletons. This sample comprised peripheral blood, obtained on day 0 of AZD1222 vaccination. The receptors shown here come from an adult in good health.

This chain connects TRBV6-5 to TRBJ2-5; D tentatively reads TRBD1 or TRBD2 (5 bases each). Germline loops: CDR1 MNHEY, CDR2 SVGAGI. This CDR3 has 12 residues. V was clipped by 5 bases and J by 4 bases, with 8 bases between them. DNA for the CDR3: TGTGCCAGCAGTACCGGGACAGAGACCCAGTACTTC. Translated: CASSTGTETQYF.

The chain couples TRBV20-1 to TRBJ1-4, with 10 bases matching TRBD1. Germline V gives CDR1 DFQATT, CDR2 SNEGSKA (reference sequence). This CDR3 has 10 amino acids. The CDR3 reads CGTGEEKLFF. The CDR3 DNA follows: TGCGGGACAGGGGAGGAAAAACTGTTTTTT.

The genes are TRBV28 and TRBJ2-7; 7 bases line up with TRBD1. Germline CDR1 reads MDHEN; CDR2 reads SYDVKM. The CDR3 has 14 residues. The J segment lost 6 bases and the V segment lost 3 bases, leaving 8 bases of the junction unmatched. The CDR3 here is CASSLAGGGAEQYF. CDR3 nucleotide sequence: TGTGCCAGCAGTTTGGCAGGGGGTGGAGCCGAGCAGTACTTC.

The rearrangement uses TRBV3-1 (or the pseudogene TRBV3-2) and TRBJ2-1, with D possibly TRBD1 on 6 matching bases. Germline CDR1 is LGHDT and CDR2 is YNNKEL (reference sequence). The V and J ends lost 2 bases and 15 bases respectively, with 26 bases between them. The CDR3 has 16 amino acids. The CDR3 nucleotides read TGTGCCAGCAGCCAATCTGATCAATATTTGACAGGAGCTTCGTTCTTC. Protein sequence: CASSQSDQYLTGASFF.

This chain connects TRBV5-1 to TRBJ2-2; TRBD2 aligns across 13 bases. Germline trimming cut 4 bases from V and 6 bases from J; bases unmatched to any gene: 9. Per the germline V gene, CDR1 is SGHRS and CDR2 is YFSETQ. The CDR3 extends over 17 amino acids. The CDR3 DNA follows: TGCGCCAGCAGCCTCGGGACTAGCGGGGTTAGCGCCGGGGAGCTGTTTTTT. This sequence encodes CASSLGTSGVSAGELFF.

The chain combines TRBV7-9 with TRBJ2-1; no definite D call. This CDR3 comprises 12 residues. The germline V gene has CDR1 SEHNR and CDR2 FQNEAQ (reference sequence). The germline V and J ends were trimmed by 8 bases and 1 base, with 6 bases remaining between them. CDR3 sequence: CASGSSYNEQFF. CDR3 nucleotide sequence: TGTGCCAGCGGTTCTTCCTACAATGAGCAGTTCTTC.

The gene calls are TRBV5-1 and TRBJ1-5, with 7 bases identical to TRBD1. The V segment lost 0 bases and the J segment 0 bases; nucleotides outside the gene matches: 3. The CDR3 contains 16 residues. From germline, CDR1 is SGHRS and CDR2 YFSETQ. The CDR3 is CASSLEGTASNQPQHF. The CDR3 nucleotides are TGCGCCAGCAGCTTGGAAGGGACAGCTAGCAATCAGCCCCAGCATTTT.

The rearrangement joins TRBV29-1 to TRBJ1-2; maybe TRBD1 (6 bases). CDR1 SQVTM and CDR2 ANQGSEA come from the germline V gene. Trimming shortened V by 5 bases and J by 4 bases, and 20 bases separated the two germline ends. CDR3 length: 15 residues. CDR3 loop: CSVYFTGPDFYGYTF. As DNA, the CDR3 is TGCAGCGTTTACTTTACAGGGCCCGATTTCTATGGCTACACCTTC. Full variable domain (remainder filled in from reference TRBV29-1 and TRBJ1-2): SAVISQKPSRDICQRGTSLTIQCQVDSQVTMMFWYRQQPGQSLTLIATANQGSEATYESGFVIDKFPISRPNLTFSTLTVSNMSPEDSSIYLCSVYFTGPDFYGYTFGSGTRLTVV.

The chain carries TRBV15 and TRBJ1-3; TRBD1 is a possible D gene (6 bases). V lost 1 base, J lost 0 bases, and 16 bases lay in between. Germline loops: CDR1 LNHNV, CDR2 YYDKDF (reference sequence). The CDR3 is 18 amino acids. The CDR3 region is CATSRGGADRSSGNTIYF. The CDR3 DNA is TGTGCCACCAGCAGAGGCGGGGCCGACAGGAGCTCTGGAAACACCATATATTTT.

CDR3 bases: TGTGCCAGCAGCCAAGGAGGTGGCTACACCTTC. Translated: CASSQGGGYTF. The chain recombines TRBV3-1 (or the pseudogene TRBV3-2) with TRBJ1-2; no reliable D call. CDR3 length: 11 residues. Trimming stripped 1 base from V and 7 bases from J, with 4 bases between. Germline assignment: CDR1 LGHDT and CDR2 YNNKEL (reference sequence).

CDR3 DNA: TGTGCCAGTAGTTTCATAGATCCCGGGGAGCTGTTTTTT. This translates into CASSFIDPGELFF. This sequence joins TRBV19 and TRBJ2-2; D unclear. Trimming shortened V by 5 bases and J by 6 bases, and 10 bases separated the two germline ends. This CDR3 is 13 amino acids long. Per germline, CDR1 LNHDA and CDR2 SQIVND (reference sequence).

The genes are TRBV27 and TRBJ1-5; a weak D match, TRBD1 (6 bases). Germline-derived CDR1 and CDR2 are MNHEY and SMNVEV (reference sequence). V lost 4 bases and J lost 5, with 15 bases in between. This CDR3 has 15 amino acids. The CDR3 protein is CASSSRPGADQPQHF. The DNA for the CDR3 is TGTGCCAGCAGTTCAAGACCAGGGGCTGATCAGCCCCAGCATTTT.

The chain carries TRBV5-4 and TRBJ1-1, with D uncertain. Germline-derived CDR1 and CDR2 are SGHNT and YYREEE (reference sequence). This CDR3 contains 12 residues. V was cut by 2 bases and J by 0 bases, with 2 bases left in between. The CDR3 DNA reads as TGTGCCAGCAGCTTTTTGAACACTGAAGCTTTCTTT. It translates to CASSFLNTEAFF.

The chain couples TRBV11-3 to TRBJ2-1, with 10 positions matching TRBD2. Unmatched junction bases numbered 5, after V lost 3 bases and J lost 6 bases. Germline V CDR1 and CDR2: SGHNT, YENEEA. This CDR3 has 15 residues. In DNA form, the CDR3 reads TGTGCCAGCAGCTTCATCAGCGGGGGGGCCAATGAGCAGTTCTTC. Translation gives CASSFISGGANEQFF.

The chain combines TRBV7-2 with TRBJ1-2; tentatively, D is TRBD1 (6 bases). CDR3 length: 15 residues. Germline CDR1 is SGHTA and CDR2 is FQGNSA. Trimming stripped 1 base from V and 3 bases from J, with 12 bases between. CDR3 amino acids: CASSLGQGLYYGYTF. The CDR3 region has the DNA TGTGCCAGCAGCTTAGGGCAGGGGTTATACTATGGCTACACCTTC.

The chain uses TRBV19 and TRBJ2-7; perhaps TRBD1 as D (6 bases). Trimming cost V 5 bases and J 3 bases, with 14 bases left between them. The CDR3 length is 14 residues. Germline V gene data show CDR1 as LNHDA and CDR2 as SQIVND (reference sequence). The CDR3, as DNA: TGTGCCAGTAGTCCGGACAGCCAAGACTACGAGCAGTACTTC. As protein: CASSPDSQDYEQYF.

V is TRBV5-5 and J is TRBJ1-4; D may be TRBD1 (5 bases). This CDR3 region has 14 residues. In germline, CDR1 is SGHKS, CDR2 YYEKEE (reference sequence). Deletions cut 1 base from V and 5 bases from J, with 9 bases between. The DNA for the CDR3 is TGTGCCAGCAGCTTGAGCAGGGTAAATGAAAAACTGTTTTTT. Protein sequence: CASSLSRVNEKLFF.

V gene TRBV30 combines with J gene TRBJ2-1; TRBD2 agrees at 13 bases. Trimming took 2 bases from V and 10 from J; bases not matched to a gene: 11. This CDR3 is 16 amino acids long. Germline CDR1 GTSNPN, CDR2 SVGIG (reference sequence). The CDR3, as DNA: TGTGCCTGGAGTACGAGGACTAGCGGGGGACCCGGAGAGCAGTTCTTC. Translating it yields CAWSTRTSGGPGEQFF.

The CDR3 is CAISDPAASGANVLTF. The CDR3 nucleotides are TGTGCCATCAGTGACCCCGCAGCCTCTGGGGCCAACGTCCTGACTTTC. This chain uses TRBV10-3 with TRBJ2-6, with unresolved D. Germline loops: CDR1 ENHRY, CDR2 SYGVKD. V was cut by 3 bases and J by 0 bases, with 9 bases left in between. The CDR3 sequence is 16 residues long.

This chain uses TRBV9 with TRBJ2-3, with TRBD1 identical over 10 bases. CDR3 length equals 15 residues. The germline V gene encodes CDR1 SGDLS and CDR2 YYNGEE. V lost 3 bases, J lost 1 base, and 2 bases stayed unmatched. CDR3 residues: CASSDGQGGTDTQYF. As DNA, the CDR3 is TGTGCCAGCAGCGACGGACAGGGGGGCACAGATACGCAGTATTTT. The entire variable domain, with the rest obtained from reference TRBV9 and TRBJ2-3, is as follows: DSGVTQTPKHLITATGQRVTLRCSPRSGDLSVYWYQQSLDQGLQFLIQYYNGEERAKGNILERFSAQQFPDLHSELNLSSLELGDSALYFCASSDGQGGTDTQYFGPGTRLTVL.

The chain recombines TRBV30 with TRBJ2-1, with D perhaps matching TRBD2 (5 bases). Germline V gives CDR1 GTSNPN, CDR2 SVGIG (reference sequence). V was trimmed by 1 base and J by 4 bases, leaving 14 bases between them. The CDR3 runs to 15 residues. Written as DNA, the CDR3 is TGTGCCTGGAGTGCGCGGGCGTCACAGTACAATGAGCAGTTCTTC. This translates into CAWSARASQYNEQFF.

The chain joins TRBV29-1 to TRBJ1-2; D may be TRBD1 (5 bases). The ends were cut back, 4 bases at V and 4 bases at J, with 13 bases in the middle. There are 13 residues in the CDR3. Germline CDR1 reads SQVTM; CDR2 reads ANQGSEA. CDR3 region: CSVGGAESYGYTF. CDR3 DNA sequence: TGCAGCGTTGGTGGGGCAGAGAGCTATGGCTACACCTTC.

This chain connects TRBV30 to TRBJ1-2; 8 nucleotides line up with TRBD1. The length of the CDR3 is 13 residues. Germline trimming cut 1 base from V and 3 bases from J; bases unmatched to any gene: 1. CDR1 and CDR2 from the germline V gene are GTSNPN and SVGIG (reference sequence). The CDR3 DNA follows: TGTGCCTGGAGTGGACAGGGGTACTATGGCTACACCTTC. Protein sequence: CAWSGQGYYGYTF.

V gene TRBV13 combines with J gene TRBJ1-2; D is possibly TRBD1 (5 bases). This CDR3 spans 14 amino acids. V shed 5 bases and J shed 8 bases, with 18 bases lying between them. Looked up from germline, CDR1 is PRHDT and CDR2 is FYEKMQ (reference sequence). CDR3 nucleotides: TGTGCCAGCAGCACTACAGGTGTCTCTAGAGGCTACACCTTC. Its protein is CASSTTGVSRGYTF.

This chain joins TRBV28 and TRBJ1-4, with no clear D. The germline V gene encodes CDR1 MDHEN and CDR2 SYDVKM. The CDR3 sequence is 14 residues long. Deletions cut 7 bases from V and 0 bases from J, with 9 bases between. Here the CDR3 DNA reads TGTGCCAGCACCTCTCTCTCAACTAATGAAAAACTGTTTTTT. Translating gives CASTSLSTNEKLFF.

This chain joins TRBV7-9 and TRBJ1-2, with TRBD1 matching over 7 bases. Trimming took 1 base from V and 7 from J; bases not matched to a gene: 9. Germline loops: CDR1 SEHNR, CDR2 FQNEAQ (reference sequence). CDR3 size: 15 residues. CDR3: CASSLGLDREGGYTF. DNA of the CDR3: TGTGCCAGCAGCTTAGGTCTTGACAGGGAGGGTGGCTACACCTTC.

The gene calls are TRBV7-9 and TRBJ1-2; 7 bases map to TRBD1. Germline CDR1 reads SEHNR; CDR2 reads FQNEAQ (reference sequence). V shed 5 bases and J 2 bases; nucleotides not matched to a gene: 2. CDR3 length: 13 amino acids. The CDR3 DNA follows: TGTGCCAGCAGCCCGGGACAGAACTATGGCTACACCTTC. This codes for CASSPGQNYGYTF.

The CDR3 sequence: CASSLVLGNIQYF. The CDR3 nucleotides read TGTGCCAGCAGTTTAGTTCTGGGAAACATTCAGTACTTC. This sequence joins TRBV27 and TRBJ2-4; D unresolved. CDR3 length equals 13 residues. Germline V lookup: CDR1 MNHEY, CDR2 SMNVEV (reference sequence). V was clipped by 2 bases and J by 6 bases, with 8 bases between them.